The 5 T cell receptor beta chains below come from one sample, sequenced in a study of blood T cells in healthy people across ages. Using a J-beta primer mix together with a sample-barcoded 5' primer, a second PCR was run for roughly 6 to 12 cycles. MiXCR, run by TCRdb on the 5' RACE reads, gives a single entry per CDR3 protein. Of approximately 780,000 distinct CDR3 sequences in the sample, roughly 25% were seen once. These data were also filed under a second study, of T cells of mothers and their children.

The sequenced sample consisted of blood. The receptor set was obtained from a boy aged 5-17 years in good health.

The chain joins TRBV27 to TRBJ2-5; 7 bases line up with TRBD1. CDR1 is MNHEY, CDR2 SMNVEV, per germline (reference sequence). This CDR3 spans 11 amino acids. Germline trimming cut 6 bases from V and 11 bases from J; bases unmatched to any gene: 6. Written as DNA, the CDR3 is TGTGCCAGCAGAACAGGGGTCCGACAGTACTTC. Protein: CASRTGVRQYF.

The chain uses TRBV14 and TRBJ2-3; D is undetermined. This CDR3 is 13 amino acids long. From germline, CDR1 is SGHDN and CDR2 FVKESK. The V end was cut by 0 bases, the J end by 4 bases, with 5 bases between. CDR3 region: CASSQELPDTQYF. In DNA, the CDR3 is TGTGCCAGCAGCCAAGAGCTTCCAGATACGCAGTATTTT.

The chain uses TRBV9 and TRBJ2-6; 8 nucleotides match TRBD2. The CDR3 runs 17 residues. V shed 0 bases and J 0 bases; nucleotides not matched to a gene: 2. The germline gives CDR1 SGDLS, CDR2 YYNGEE. CDR3 region: CASSVVSGDSGANVLTF. Written as DNA, the CDR3 is TGTGCCAGCAGCGTAGTTAGCGGGGACTCTGGGGCCAACGTCCTGACTTTC.

The table lists this clonotype with a few counts. The V call is TRBV5-1, the J call TRBJ2-5, with a weak D call TRBD2 (6 bases). Between the trimmed V and J ends, which lost 5 bases and 3 bases, there was a span of 11 bases. From germline, CDR1 is SGHRS and CDR2 YFSETQ. The CDR3 is made up of 13 amino acids. CDR3 loop: CASSETSKETQYF. As DNA, the CDR3 is TGCGCCAGCAGTGAAACTAGCAAAGAGACCCAGTACTTC. The complete variable domain, with remaining parts taken from reference TRBV5-1 and TRBJ2-5, reads KAGVTQTPRYLIKTRGQQVTLSCSPISGHRSVSWYQQTPGQGLQFLFEYFSETQRNKGNFPGRFSGRQFSNSRSEMNVSTLELGDSALYLCASSETSKETQYFGPGTRLLVL.

The chain carries TRBV12-3 or TRBV12-4 and TRBJ2-1; TRBD2 agrees at 12 bases. This CDR3 contains 15 residues. Losses at the gene ends were 7 bases for V and 7 bases for J; bases not matched to a gene: 8. The CDR3 here is CASKLMTSGGNEQFF. CDR3 in DNA: TGTGCCAGCAAGTTGATGACTAGCGGGGGAAATGAGCAGTTCTTC.